This T cell receptor (beta chain) was captured by sequencing in a study of early T cells in non-severe SARS-CoV-2 infection. Study-level information: From unsorted whole blood, bulk RNA was sequenced, and the chains remained unpaired.

Study-level results: Matching results from VDJdb favored anti-spike CD8 responses, leaving private and CD4 specificities undetected.

There are a few counts of this clonotype. As yet, its antigen is unknown. The TCR library protocol attached unique molecular identifiers to the individual cDNA molecules. Each CDR3 protein gets one entry after TCRdb re-called the 5' RACE reads with MiXCR. The sample lists just under 85,000 distinct CDR3 sequences, more than 9% occurring once. V shed 6 bases, J shed 10 bases, and the junction held 17 bases outside the gene matches. CDR1 is MNHNS and CDR2 is SASEGT in the germline V gene. This CDR3 has 15 residues. This rearrangement joins TRBV6-1 to TRBJ2-7; 8 bases align to TRBD2. The receptor was isolated from an adult who was a healthcare worker with PCR-confirmed SARS-CoV-2 infection or an uninfected control (not recorded which). Sequencing was performed on whole blood, taken at baseline. CDR3 region: CASRNAGTPGGYQYF. In DNA form, the CDR3 reads TGTGCCAGCAGGAACGCCGGGACGCCGGGGGGGTACCAGTACTTC.